This TCR beta chain emerged from a study of blood T cells in healthy people across ages. On the study more broadly: With template switching, about one barcoded beta molecule was captured per two T cells.

Comments on this clonotype: Antigen: not known.

The CDR3 extends over 13 amino acids. V lost 1 base and J lost 4, with 7 bases in between. Per germline, CDR1 LGHNA and CDR2 YSLEER. For the second PCR, which ran for about 7 to 11 cycles, a sample-barcoded 5' primer and a J-beta primer mix were used. A minimum of 3 million CDR3-containing paired-end reads was obtained for each sample. TCRdb fed the 5' RACE reads into MiXCR, producing one record per CDR3 protein. The sample carries about 1.8 million distinct CDR3 sequences, less than 50% recorded once. General study points: Diversity was estimated from one million T cells, and these estimates were considered underestimates. With age, beta diversity per million T cells declined roughly linearly, significantly by 35 to 40.

Specimen: blood. The chain recombines TRBV4-3 with TRBJ2-5; D call uncertain. The TCR was taken from a middle-aged woman in good health. CDR3 DNA sequence: TGCGCCAGCAGCCAAGGGAATCGAGAGACCCAGTACTTC. Encoded protein: CASSQGNRETQYF.